The present T cell receptor beta chain was sequenced within a study of blood T cell repertoires in COVID-19. Germline V gives CDR1 LGHNA, CDR2 YNFKEQ. The CDR3 covers 15 residues. V was clipped by 1 base and J by 5 bases, with 11 bases between them. Original processing notes: Researchers report that nucleated cell counts were estimated from reference gene primer amplification. Repertoires were generated with immunoSEQ multiplex PCR, while TCRdb's copy carries only in-frame clones and drops some. V, J and clone size reflect that table, while D and trimming were determined from the DNA. The table records 300,000 to 400,000 clones, about 88% of them present only once.

Sequencing used PBMCs or T cells enriched from blood (not recorded which). The gene calls are TRBV4-2 and TRBJ1-4; D gene ambiguous. The TCR sequence derives from a man aged 60 to 69 who had recovered from COVID-19. The CDR3 sequence is CASSQVNRGNEKLFF. The CDR3, as DNA: TGTGCCAGCAGCCAAGTCAACAGAGGGAATGAAAAACTGTTTTTT.